This T cell receptor beta chain originates from a study of response to subunit inactivated influenza vaccine. Each CDR3 protein gets one entry after TCRdb re-called the RT-PCR reads with MiXCR. The sample records under 550,000 distinct CDR3 sequences, 6.5% to 8% being singletons. Study results and limitations: Few additional T cells are recruited per seasonal influenza vaccination, authors suggested.

This clonotype was seen many times. Its antigen remains unidentified. The sequence was obtained from a man aged 45 to 70 who received an inactivated influenza vaccine. Sample: PBMCs from blood, taken less than 30 months after vaccination.

CDR3 sequence: CASSLEGAVGSYEQYF. CDR3 nucleotides: TGTGCCAGCAGCTTAGAGGGGGCTGTAGGCTCCTACGAGCAGTACTTC. V usage is TRBV7-2 and J usage is TRBJ2-7, with TRBD1 identical over 7 bases. Germline V lookup: CDR1 SGHTA, CDR2 FQGNSA. V was clipped by 1 base and J by 0 bases; unmatched bases: 6. This CDR3 spans 16 amino acids.